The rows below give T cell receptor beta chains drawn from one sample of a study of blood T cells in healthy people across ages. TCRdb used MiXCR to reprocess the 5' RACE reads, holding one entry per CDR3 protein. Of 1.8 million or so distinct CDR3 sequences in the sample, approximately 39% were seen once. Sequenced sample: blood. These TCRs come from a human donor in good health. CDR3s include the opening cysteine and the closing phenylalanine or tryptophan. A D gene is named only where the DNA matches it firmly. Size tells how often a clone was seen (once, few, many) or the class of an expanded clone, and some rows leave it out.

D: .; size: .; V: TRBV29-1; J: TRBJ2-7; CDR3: CSVEGPDDSYNEQYF; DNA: TGCAGCGTTGAGGGTCCGGACGACTCCTACAATGAGCAGTACTTC
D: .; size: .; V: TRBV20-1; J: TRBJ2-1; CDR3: CSAWDSYNEQFF; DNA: TGCAGTGCTTGGGACTCCTACAATGAGCAGTTCTTC
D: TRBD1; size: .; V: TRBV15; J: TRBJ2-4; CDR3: CATSRDGTTGVFSDIQYF; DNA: TGTGCCACCAGCAGAGACGGAACCACAGGGGTTTTTAGCGACATTCAGTACTTC
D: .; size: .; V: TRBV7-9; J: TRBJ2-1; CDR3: CASSLPGPHYNEQFF; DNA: TGTGCCAGCAGCCTACCGGGACCACATTACAATGAGCAGTTCTTC
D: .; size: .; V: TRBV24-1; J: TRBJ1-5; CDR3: CATSDPDSFNQPQHF; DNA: TGTGCCACCAGTGATCCTGACAGTTTCAATCAGCCCCAGCATTTT
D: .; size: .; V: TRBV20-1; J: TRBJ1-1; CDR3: CSASVQHTEAFF; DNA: TGCAGTGCTAGCGTACAGCACACTGAAGCTTTCTTT
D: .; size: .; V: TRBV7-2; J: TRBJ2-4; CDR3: CASSNRVLAKNIQYF; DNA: TGTGCCAGCAGCAACAGGGTCCTAGCCAAAAACATTCAGTACTTC
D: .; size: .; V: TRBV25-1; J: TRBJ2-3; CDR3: CASTRYDTQYF; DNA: TGTGCCAGCACCCGGTACGATACGCAGTATTTT
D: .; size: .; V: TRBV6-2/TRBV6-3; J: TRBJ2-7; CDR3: CASSYIELEQYF; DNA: TGTGCCAGCAGTTACATAGAACTTGAGCAGTACTTC
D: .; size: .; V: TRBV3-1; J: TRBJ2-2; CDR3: CASSQVYLNTGELFF; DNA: TGTGCCAGCAGCCAGGTTTACTTGAACACCGGGGAGCTGTTTTTT
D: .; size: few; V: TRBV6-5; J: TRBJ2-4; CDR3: CASTHPAHGIQYF; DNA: TGTGCCAGCACCCACCCAGCTCATGGCATTCAGTACTTC
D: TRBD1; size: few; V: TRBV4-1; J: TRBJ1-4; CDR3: CASSQPYRGRTLNEKLFF; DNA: TGCGCCAGCAGCCAACCATACAGGGGGCGGACCCTTAATGAAAAACTGTTTTTT
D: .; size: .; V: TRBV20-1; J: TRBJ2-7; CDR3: CSARDRAFYEQYF; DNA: TGCAGTGCTAGAGATCGGGCGTTTTACGAGCAGTACTTC
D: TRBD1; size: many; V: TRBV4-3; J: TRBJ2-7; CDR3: CASSQEWDRLYEQYF; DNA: TGCGCCAGCAGCCAAGAGTGGGACAGGTTATACGAGCAGTACTTC
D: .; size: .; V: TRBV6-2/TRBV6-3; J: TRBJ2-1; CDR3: CASSYSQYNEQFF; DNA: TGTGCCAGCAGTTATTCGCAGTACAATGAGCAGTTCTTC
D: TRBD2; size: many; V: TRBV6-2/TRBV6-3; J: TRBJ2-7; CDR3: CASSYGGGSYEQYF; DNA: TGTGCCAGCAGTTACGGGGGGGGCTCCTACGAGCAGTACTTC
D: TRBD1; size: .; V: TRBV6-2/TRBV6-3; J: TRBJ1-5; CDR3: CASRLTGQGRNQPQHF; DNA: TGTGCCAGCAGACTTACAGGACAGGGCCGCAATCAGCCCCAGCATTTT
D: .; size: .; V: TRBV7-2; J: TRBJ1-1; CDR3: CASSPAGPNTEAFF; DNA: TGTGCCAGCAGCCCGGCGGGGCCGAACACTGAAGCTTTCTTT
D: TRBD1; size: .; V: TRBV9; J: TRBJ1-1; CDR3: CASRTGDGAAFF; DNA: TGTGCCAGCAGGACAGGGGATGGGGCGGCTTTCTTT
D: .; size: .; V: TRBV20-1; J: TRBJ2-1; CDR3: CSAKGPGFDEQFF; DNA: TGCAGTGCTAAAGGACCTGGTTTCGATGAGCAGTTCTTC
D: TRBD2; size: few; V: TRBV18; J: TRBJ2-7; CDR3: CASSPGTSGGQTYEQYF; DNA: TGTGCCAGCTCACCCGGGACTAGCGGGGGCCAGACCTACGAGCAGTACTTC
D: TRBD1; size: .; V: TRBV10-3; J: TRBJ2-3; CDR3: CAIRRDRGPEAGDTQYF; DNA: TGTGCCATCAGGAGGGACAGGGGGCCTGAAGCTGGAGATACGCAGTATTTT
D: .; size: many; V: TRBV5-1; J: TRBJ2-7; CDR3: CASSLEVGTYEQYF; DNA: TGTGCCAGCAGTTTAGAAGTGGGGACCTACGAGCAGTACTTC
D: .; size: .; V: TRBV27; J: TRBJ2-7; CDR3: CASKRGDSSYEQYF; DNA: TGTGCCAGCAAAAGGGGGGACTCCTCCTACGAGCAGTACTTC
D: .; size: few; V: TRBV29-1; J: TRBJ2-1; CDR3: CSVGGSPGFF; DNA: TGCAGCGTTGGTGGGAGTCCAGGGTTCTTC
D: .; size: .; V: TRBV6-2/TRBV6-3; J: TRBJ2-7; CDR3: CASSPYQFYEQHF; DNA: TGTGCCAGCAGCCCATACCAATTCTACGAGCAGCACTTC
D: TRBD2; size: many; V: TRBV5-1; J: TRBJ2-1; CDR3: CASSFSAGGHNEQFF; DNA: TGTGCCAGCAGCTTCTCGGCGGGGGGGCACAATGAGCAGTTCTTC
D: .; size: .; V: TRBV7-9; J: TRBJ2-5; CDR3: CASSLALETTQYF; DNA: TGTGCCAGCAGCTTAGCGCTCGAAACTACCCAGTACTTC
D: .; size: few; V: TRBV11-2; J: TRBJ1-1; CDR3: CASSLELRQPTTTEAFF; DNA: TGTGCCAGCAGCTTAGAGTTGCGGCAGCCCACCACCACTGAAGCTTTCTTT
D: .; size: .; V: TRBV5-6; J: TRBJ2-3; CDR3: CASSGSPSDTQYF; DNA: TGTGCCAGCAGCGGGTCTCCGTCAGATACGCAGTATTTT
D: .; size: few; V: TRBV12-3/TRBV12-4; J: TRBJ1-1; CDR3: CASSPGFDVAFF; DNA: TGTGCCAGCAGCCCAGGGTTCGATGTTGCTTTCTTT
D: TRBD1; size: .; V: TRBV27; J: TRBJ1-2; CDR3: CASSLSGQTGLYGYTF; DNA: TGTGCCAGCAGTTTATCCGGACAGACAGGGTTGTATGGCTACACCTTC